This TCR beta chain was profiled in a study of blood T cell repertoires in COVID-19. Study at large: From the United States, Italy and Spain came samples of acute and convalescent COVID-19. T cells, B-cell-depleted T cells, or PBMCs supplied cDNA or gDNA.

Trimming pared 0 bases from V and 3 bases from J, leaving 12 bases between. The CDR3 consists of 15 residues. Germline values: CDR1 SGHRS, CDR2 YFSETQ. Source study methods: Amplification from reference gene primers served as the basis for estimated nucleated cell counts. The repertoire was sequenced with immunoSEQ multiplex PCR; TCRdb's copy has only in-frame clones and lacks some. That table furnishes V, J and clone size, whereas the DNA furnished D and trimming. The sample lists fewer than 50,000 clones, around 88% seen once, with about 43% in the top ten. The chain carries TRBV5-1 and TRBJ1-1; tentative D call: TRBD1 (6 bases). What was sequenced was peripheral blood. The source of this sequence is a woman of 80 years or more with active or convalescent COVID-19. The CDR3 nucleotides read TGCGCCAGCAGCTTGGGTACAGGGTTGGACACTGAAGCTTTCTTT. This sequence encodes CASSLGTGLDTEAFF.